This TCR beta chain was retrieved from a study of blood T cells in healthy people across ages. Study-level information: About one barcoded beta molecule per two T cells was the capture yield of template switching.

From germline, CDR1 is MNHNY and CDR2 SVGAGI (reference sequence). V lost 6 bases and J lost 9, with 9 bases in between. This CDR3 comprises 12 residues. Using a J-beta primer mix together with a sample-barcoded 5' primer, a second PCR was run for roughly 6 to 12 cycles. TCRdb reprocessed the 5' RACE reads via MiXCR and lists one record per CDR3 protein. The sample gives more than 1.4 million distinct CDR3 sequences, approximately 38% of which show up once; 7% to 9% is in the top ten. Comments on this clonotype: Its antigen remains unidentified.

Regarding the study as a whole: Strongly correlated with naive T cell percentage was TCR beta diversity.

The V call is TRBV6-6, the J call TRBJ1-6; no clear D. This receptor was obtained from a woman younger than 35 in good health. Sequencing was done on a sample of blood. This CDR3 is CASRHTGSPLHF. The CDR3 coding sequence is TGTGCCAGCAGGCATACTGGTTCACCCCTCCACTTT.